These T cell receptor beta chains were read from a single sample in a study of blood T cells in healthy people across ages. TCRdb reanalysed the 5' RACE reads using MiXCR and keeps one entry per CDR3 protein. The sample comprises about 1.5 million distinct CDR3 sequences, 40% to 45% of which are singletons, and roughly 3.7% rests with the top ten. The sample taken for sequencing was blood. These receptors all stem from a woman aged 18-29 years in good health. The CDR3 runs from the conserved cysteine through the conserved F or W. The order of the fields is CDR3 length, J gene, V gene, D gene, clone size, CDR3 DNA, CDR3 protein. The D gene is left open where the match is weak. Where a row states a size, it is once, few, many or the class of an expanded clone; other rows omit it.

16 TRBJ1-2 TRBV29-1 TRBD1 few TGCAGCGTCTACGGACAGGCTGGGGGTGGGGGCTATGGCTACACCTTC CSVYGQAGGGGYGYTF
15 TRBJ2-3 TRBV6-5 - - TGTGCCAGCAGTTACGAGGGGCGCCTCACAGATACGCAGTATTTT CASSYEGRLTDTQYF
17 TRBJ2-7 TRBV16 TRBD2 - TGTACCAGCAGCCACCCCGGGCTAGCGGGTTCCTCCTACGAGCAGTACTTC CTSSHPGLAGSSYEQYF
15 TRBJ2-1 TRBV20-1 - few TGCAGTGCTAGAGATCGGGTAGGCGGAGTGAAGGAGCAGTTCTTC CSARDRVGGVKEQFF
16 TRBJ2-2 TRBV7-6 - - TGTGCCAGCAGCTTAGAGGGAGCGGCCAACACCGGGGAGCTGTTTTTT CASSLEGAANTGELFF
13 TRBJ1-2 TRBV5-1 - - TGCGCCAGCAGCCCCGGAGGGGAGGGTGGCTACACCTTC CASSPGGEGGYTF
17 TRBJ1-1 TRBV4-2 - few TGTGCCAGCAGCCAAGACGTTAAGAGGAGGGGCGGCACTGAAGCTTTCTTT CASSQDVKRRGGTEAFF
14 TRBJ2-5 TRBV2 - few TGTGCCAGCAGTGAATCCAGGACAGAAGAGACCCAGTACTTC CASSESRTEETQYF
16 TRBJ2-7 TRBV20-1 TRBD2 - TGCAGTGCGGGACTAGCGGGAGGGCCGGCCCACAATGAGCAGTACTTC CSAGLAGGPAHNEQYF
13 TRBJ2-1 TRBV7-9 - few TGTGCCAGCAGCCCGGACATCATCAATGAGCAGTTCTTC CASSPDIINEQFF
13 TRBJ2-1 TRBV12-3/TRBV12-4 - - TGTGCCAGCGAACCGGGCATCGGCAATGAGCAGTTCTTC CASEPGIGNEQFF
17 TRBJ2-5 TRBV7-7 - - TGTGCTAGCAGCTTAGCGCCATACAGGGTTCTCCAAGAGACCCAGTACTTC CASSLAPYRVLQETQYF
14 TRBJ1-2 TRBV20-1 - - TGCAGTGCTAGCAGAGGGGCGTATGGCTATGGCTACACCTTC CSASRGAYGYGYTF
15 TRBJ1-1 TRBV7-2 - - TGTGCCAGCAGCGCAAGGGTCACGATGAACACTGAAGCTTTCTTT CASSARVTMNTEAFF
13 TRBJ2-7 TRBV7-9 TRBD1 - TGTGCCAGTTCCAACAGGGGGCTCTACGAGCAGTACTTC CASSNRGLYEQYF
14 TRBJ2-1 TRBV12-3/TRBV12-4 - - TGTGCCAGCAGTTTAAGTGGGAGCGGAGATGAGCAGTTCTTC CASSLSGSGDEQFF
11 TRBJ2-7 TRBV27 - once TGTGTCACCCGAGGGGGCTACGAGCAGTACTTC CVTRGGYEQYF
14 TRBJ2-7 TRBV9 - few TGTGCCAGCAGCGTAGATGCAATCTCCTACGAGCAGTACTTC CASSVDAISYEQYF
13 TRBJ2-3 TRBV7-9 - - TGTGCCAGCAGCTTGACCGAGGCAGATACGCAGTATTTT CASSLTEADTQYF
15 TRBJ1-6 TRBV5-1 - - TGCGCCAGCAGCTTGGAGCAGTATAATAATTCACCCCTCCACTTT CASSLEQYNNSPLHF
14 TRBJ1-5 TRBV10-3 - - TGTGCCATCAGTGACGGGGGGAGCAATCAGCCCCAGCATTTT CAISDGGSNQPQHF
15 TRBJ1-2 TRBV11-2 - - TGTGCCAGCAGCCTGCAAGTTGGGGCCAGGCATGGCTACACCTTC CASSLQVGARHGYTF
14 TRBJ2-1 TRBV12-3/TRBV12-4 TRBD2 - TGTGCCAGCAACCCACTAGCGGAGTACAATGAGCAGTTCTTC CASNPLAEYNEQFF
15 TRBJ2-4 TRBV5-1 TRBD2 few TGCGCCAGCAGCTTGGGACTAGCGGGGATGGACATTCAGTACTTC CASSLGLAGMDIQYF